The 5 T cell receptor beta chains below come from one sample, sequenced in a study of radiation and T cells in renal cell carcinoma. Measured with immunoSEQ multiplex PCR; TCRdb has only the in-frame clones, and not every one. The sample lists 60,000 to 65,000 clones, just over 75% occurring once. The sample's time point: blood 2 weeks post-SBRT. Sample treatment: 15 Gy SBRT to primary tumor, nephrectomy 4 weeks later. The sample was blood, taken from a patient whose treatment included radiotherapy and nephrectomy. The receptor set was obtained from a man aged 55 to 70 with renal cell carcinoma.

This chain links TRBV7-9 with TRBJ2-3, with D hard to call. Germline CDR1 and CDR2: SEHNR and FQNEAQ (reference sequence). The CDR3 runs 14 residues. Trimming pared 3 bases from V and 2 bases from J, leaving 9 bases between. CDR3 residues: CASSFPLPTDTQYF. DNA of the CDR3: TGTGCCAGCAGCTTCCCACTTCCCACAGATACGCAGTATTTT.

The chain links TRBV7-2 to TRBJ1-2; 7 nucleotides line up with TRBD1. V gave up 1 base and J gave up 7 bases; unmatched junction bases: 9. This CDR3 spans 15 amino acids. The germline V gene encodes CDR1 SGHTA and CDR2 FQGNSA. CDR3 sequence: CASSLVAGGGSGYTF. The CDR3 nucleotides read TGTGCCAGCAGCTTAGTGGCAGGGGGAGGGTCTGGCTACACCTTC.

This clone occurred a few times. The chain uses TRBV19 and TRBJ2-2; D gene unclear. The CDR3 is made up of 11 amino acids. V lost 7 bases and J 8 bases, leaving 8 bases between the germline ends. Germline lookup yields CDR1 LNHDA and CDR2 SQIVND (reference sequence). This CDR3 is CASTLGGELFF. The CDR3 DNA follows: TGTGCCAGTACCTTGGGAGGGGAGCTGTTTTTT. The whole variable domain, remainder taken from reference TRBV19 and TRBJ2-2, is DGGITQSPKYLFRKEGQNVTLSCEQNLNHDAMYWYRQDPGQGLRLIYYSQIVNDFQKGDIAEGYSVSREKKESFPLTVTSAQKNPTAFYLCASTLGGELFFGEGSRLTVL.

This chain joins TRBV6-1 and TRBJ2-1; 7 positions match TRBD2. This CDR3 spans 15 amino acids. V was clipped by 8 bases and J by 1 base; unmatched bases: 8. In germline, CDR1 is MNHNS, CDR2 SASEGT. CDR3 nucleotides: TGTGCCAGCTCGCCGCGGGGGTGGTCCTACAATGAGCAGTTCTTC. Its translation is CASSPRGWSYNEQFF.

The gene calls are TRBV9 and TRBJ1-2, with 7 bases that match TRBD1. This CDR3 is 13 amino acids long. Germline V gene sequence: CDR1 SGDLS, CDR2 YYNGEE. The ends lost 4 bases at V and 5 bases at J; junction bases unmatched: 5. CDR3 protein: CASSSQGLYGYTF. The DNA of the CDR3 is TGTGCCAGCAGCTCACAGGGGTTATATGGCTACACCTTC.